The rows below give T cell receptor beta chains drawn from one sample of a study of type 1 regulatory T cells. Via MiXCR, TCRdb re-called the reads, giving one row per CDR3 protein. The sample lists just over 14,000 distinct CDR3 sequences, about 13% occurring once. Antigen specificity for these receptors is unknown. The sample comprised cultured T cells, either the whole culture or a sorted T cell fraction (not recorded which). These receptors came from a human donor in good health. CDR3s include the opening cysteine and the closing phenylalanine or tryptophan. The order of the fields is clone size, D gene, V gene, J gene, CDR3 protein, CDR3 DNA. D genes are given only for firm matches. Clone size, where shown, is once, few, many, or a class for clones that have expanded.

size: many; D: TRBD1; V: TRBV13; J: TRBJ2-3; CDR3: CASSFGQGSDTQYF; DNA: TGTGCCAGCAGCTTCGGACAGGGGTCAGATACGCAGTATTTT
size: few; D: NA; V: TRBV10-3; J: TRBJ1-2; CDR3: CAISDGGNYGYTF; DNA: TGTGCCATCAGTGACGGCGGAAACTATGGCTACACCTTC
size: many; D: NA; V: TRBV15; J: TRBJ1-5; CDR3: CATSRDRVGQPQHF; DNA: TGTGCCACCAGCAGAGACAGGGTTGGTCAGCCCCAGCATTTT
size: many; D: TRBD1; V: TRBV3-1; J: TRBJ1-1; CDR3: CASSDRGDTEAFF; DNA: TGTGCCAGTTCGGACAGGGGGGACACTGAAGCTTTCTTT
size: NA; D: NA; V: TRBV24-1; J: TRBJ2-4; CDR3: CATASRTLKNIQYF; DNA: TGCGCCACCGCCTCCAGGACTCTCAAAAACATTCAGTACTTC
size: many; D: TRBD2; V: TRBV29-1; J: TRBJ2-7; CDR3: CSGSGGAEQYF; DNA: TGCAGCGGCTCGGGGGGGGCCGAGCAGTACTTC
size: few; D: TRBD2; V: TRBV29-1; J: TRBJ2-1; CDR3: CSVEGSAGGYNEQFF; DNA: TGCAGCGTTGAAGGTTCGGCGGGAGGGTACAATGAGCAGTTCTTC
size: many; D: NA; V: TRBV5-1; J: TRBJ2-5; CDR3: CASSLNTRAQETQYF; DNA: TGCGCCAGCAGCTTGAACACCAGGGCCCAAGAGACCCAGTACTTC
size: many; D: NA; V: TRBV12-3/TRBV12-4; J: TRBJ1-5; CDR3: CASSFAKSPQHF; DNA: TGTGCCAGCAGTTTCGCTAAATCGCCCCAGCATTTT
size: many; D: TRBD2; V: TRBV20-1; J: TRBJ2-3; CDR3: CSASDFRTSGTDTQYF; DNA: TGCAGTGCTAGTGACTTTAGGACTAGCGGCACAGATACGCAGTATTTT
size: NA; D: NA; V: TRBV28; J: TRBJ1-1; CDR3: CASSIGGALVGNTEAFF; DNA: TGTGCCAGCAGCATAGGAGGGGCACTAGTAGGGAACACTGAAGCTTTCTTT
size: NA; D: TRBD1; V: TRBV6-6; J: TRBJ2-3; CDR3: CASSTPGQGVQYF; DNA: TGTGCCAGCAGCACCCCGGGACAGGGGGTGCAGTATTTT
size: many; D: NA; V: TRBV7-2; J: TRBJ1-1; CDR3: CASRLLRVGEAFF; DNA: TGTGCCAGCAGATTGCTCAGGGTGGGTGAAGCTTTCTTT
size: NA; D: TRBD2; V: TRBV5-1; J: TRBJ2-1; CDR3: CASRERASGDGEQFF; DNA: TGCGCCAGCAGGGAAAGGGCTAGCGGGGATGGTGAGCAGTTCTTC
size: medium-sized; D: NA; V: TRBV6-2/TRBV6-3; J: TRBJ1-1; CDR3: CASSLSTRAFF; DNA: TGTGCCAGCAGTTTAAGTACCCGAGCTTTCTTT
size: medium-sized; D: TRBD1; V: TRBV10-3; J: TRBJ2-5; CDR3: CAIRPGQGEETQYF; DNA: TGTGCCATCAGACCCGGACAGGGGGAAGAGACCCAGTACTTC
size: many; D: TRBD1; V: TRBV15; J: TRBJ1-5; CDR3: CATSRLPQGVGQPQHF; DNA: TGTGCCACCAGCAGACTACCTCAGGGGGTCGGTCAGCCCCAGCATTTT
size: NA; D: TRBD2; V: TRBV20-1; J: TRBJ2-4; CDR3: CSARIVAGLNIQYF; DNA: TGCAGTGCTAGAATTGTAGCGGGTCTAAACATTCAGTACTTC
size: many; D: NA; V: TRBV9; J: TRBJ1-2; CDR3: CASTPRDYYGYTF; DNA: TGTGCCAGCACCCCCCGGGACTACTATGGCTACACCTTC
size: many; D: TRBD2; V: TRBV2; J: TRBJ2-7; CDR3: CASRIGLGATYEQYF; DNA: TGTGCCAGCAGAATAGGACTAGGGGCCACCTACGAGCAGTACTTC
size: many; D: TRBD1; V: TRBV20-1; J: TRBJ1-1; CDR3: CSARDPQGALNTEAFF; DNA: TGCAGTGCTAGAGACCCGCAGGGGGCTTTGAACACTGAAGCTTTCTTT
size: many; D: NA; V: TRBV5-4; J: TRBJ2-3; CDR3: CASSLRGRNTQYF; DNA: TGTGCCAGCAGCTTGAGAGGGAGGAATACGCAGTATTTT
size: medium-sized; D: NA; V: TRBV27; J: TRBJ2-2; CDR3: CASSLVQGNTGELFF; DNA: TGTGCCAGCAGTTTAGTCCAGGGAAACACCGGGGAGCTGTTTTTT
size: many; D: TRBD2; V: TRBV11-2; J: TRBJ2-1; CDR3: CASSRGGSSYNEQFF; DNA: TGTGCCAGCAGCCGCGGGGGAAGCTCCTACAATGAGCAGTTCTTC
size: NA; D: NA; V: TRBV20-1; J: TRBJ1-2; CDR3: CSARSTSYGYTF; DNA: TGCAGTGCTAGATCCACCTCCTATGGCTACACCTTC
size: many; D: NA; V: TRBV9; J: TRBJ1-1; CDR3: CASSVGPDTEAFF; DNA: TGTGCCAGCAGCGTAGGGCCGGACACTGAAGCTTTCTTT
size: NA; D: TRBD2; V: TRBV25-1; J: TRBJ2-1; CDR3: CASSEPERGYNEQFF; DNA: TGTGCCAGCAGTGAACCAGAGCGGGGGTACAATGAGCAGTTCTTC
size: many; D: NA; V: TRBV7-9; J: TRBJ1-5; CDR3: CASSFSGEDQPQHF; DNA: TGTGCCAGCAGCTTCTCGGGGGAGGATCAGCCCCAGCATTTT
size: NA; D: NA; V: TRBV12-3/TRBV12-4; J: TRBJ2-3; CDR3: CASSLTDTQYF; DNA: TGTGCCAGCAGCCTCACAGATACGCAGTATTTT
size: NA; D: NA; V: TRBV20-1; J: TRBJ2-2; CDR3: CSVSGPSGLIGELFF; DNA: TGCAGTGTTAGTGGGCCGTCCGGACTCATTGGGGAGCTGTTTTTT
size: NA; D: TRBD1; V: TRBV5-1; J: TRBJ2-2; CDR3: CASSGTESGELFF; DNA: TGCGCCAGCAGCGGGACAGAAAGCGGGGAGCTGTTTTTT
size: many; D: NA; V: TRBV5-1; J: TRBJ2-7; CDR3: CASSLGVGAGYEQYF; DNA: TGCGCCAGCAGCTTGGGCGTGGGAGCAGGATACGAGCAGTACTTC
size: few; D: NA; V: TRBV6-1; J: TRBJ1-5; CDR3: CASSVGQPQHF; DNA: TGTGCCAGCAGTGTAGGTCAGCCCCAGCATTTT
size: NA; D: NA; V: TRBV7-9; J: TRBJ1-6; CDR3: CASSFQGDSPLHF; DNA: TGTGCCAGCAGCTTCCAGGGTGATTCACCCCTCCACTTT
size: many; D: NA; V: TRBV7-3; J: TRBJ2-2; CDR3: CASSLRGSTGELFF; DNA: TGTGCCAGCAGCTTAAGGGGTTCCACCGGGGAGCTGTTTTTT
size: many; D: TRBD1; V: TRBV5-1; J: TRBJ2-5; CDR3: CASSQGQGTETQYF; DNA: TGCGCCAGCAGCCAGGGACAGGGGACGGAGACCCAGTACTTC
size: large; D: NA; V: TRBV5-1; J: TRBJ2-3; CDR3: CASSLGGPLTDTQYF; DNA: TGCGCCAGCAGCCTCGGGGGCCCACTCACAGATACGCAGTATTTT
size: many; D: NA; V: TRBV6-1; J: TRBJ2-3; CDR3: CASSTSASTDTQYF; DNA: TGTGCCAGCAGTACCTCGGCTAGCACAGATACGCAGTATTTT
size: many; D: NA; V: TRBV9; J: TRBJ2-1; CDR3: CASSVGGEGEQFF; DNA: TGTGCCAGCAGCGTAGGGGGTGAGGGTGAGCAGTTCTTC
size: many; D: NA; V: TRBV28; J: TRBJ1-2; CDR3: CASTANYGYTF; DNA: TGTGCCAGCACAGCCAACTATGGCTACACCTTC
size: many; D: NA; V: TRBV15; J: TRBJ2-3; CDR3: CATSRDHPLATLF; DNA: TGTGCCACCAGCAGAGATCACCCGCTAGCGACCCTTTTT
size: NA; D: NA; V: TRBV18; J: TRBJ2-5; CDR3: CASSPAGRETQYF; DNA: TGTGCCAGCTCACCAGCAGGGCGAGAGACCCAGTACTTC
size: few; D: NA; V: TRBV5-1; J: TRBJ2-7; CDR3: CASSFPLVWIYEQYF; DNA: TGCGCCAGCAGCTTTCCGCTTGTCTGGATCTACGAGCAGTACTTC
size: many; D: NA; V: TRBV7-2; J: TRBJ2-7; CDR3: CASSLASSKTYEQYF; DNA: TGTGCCAGCAGCTTAGCGTCTAGCAAGACCTACGAGCAGTACTTC
size: NA; D: NA; V: TRBV5-1; J: TRBJ2-5; CDR3: CASSSAAGTGQETQYF; DNA: TGCGCCAGCAGCTCGGCGGCCGGCACAGGTCAAGAGACCCAGTACTTC
size: NA; D: NA; V: TRBV7-3; J: TRBJ2-2; CDR3: CASRRLGGELFF; DNA: TGTGCCAGCAGACGACTAGGCGGGGAGCTGTTTTTT
size: many; D: TRBD2; V: TRBV7-2; J: TRBJ2-3; CDR3: CASSLTSGRTDTQYF; DNA: TGTGCCAGCAGCTTGACTAGCGGGAGGACAGATACGCAGTATTTT
size: many; D: TRBD1; V: TRBV20-1; J: TRBJ2-5; CDR3: CSVTQGVRETQYF; DNA: TGCAGTGTCACACAGGGGGTCAGAGAGACCCAGTACTTC
size: many; D: TRBD1; V: TRBV9; J: TRBJ2-6; CDR3: CASSVVSLDRAYGANVLTF; DNA: TGTGCCAGCAGCGTAGTCTCCCTCGACAGGGCTTATGGGGCCAACGTCCTGACTTTC
size: many; D: NA; V: TRBV12-3/TRBV12-4; J: TRBJ2-7; CDR3: CASSFTGYEQYF; DNA: TGTGCCAGCAGTTTCACCGGCTACGAGCAGTACTTC
size: many; D: NA; V: TRBV6-5; J: TRBJ2-5; CDR3: CASSLNPRVLRETQYF; DNA: TGTGCCAGCAGCTTAAACCCCAGGGTACTCAGAGAGACCCAGTACTTC
size: many; D: TRBD1; V: TRBV30; J: TRBJ1-2; CDR3: CAWSRDSYGYTF; DNA: TGTGCCTGGAGTAGGGACAGCTATGGCTACACCTTC